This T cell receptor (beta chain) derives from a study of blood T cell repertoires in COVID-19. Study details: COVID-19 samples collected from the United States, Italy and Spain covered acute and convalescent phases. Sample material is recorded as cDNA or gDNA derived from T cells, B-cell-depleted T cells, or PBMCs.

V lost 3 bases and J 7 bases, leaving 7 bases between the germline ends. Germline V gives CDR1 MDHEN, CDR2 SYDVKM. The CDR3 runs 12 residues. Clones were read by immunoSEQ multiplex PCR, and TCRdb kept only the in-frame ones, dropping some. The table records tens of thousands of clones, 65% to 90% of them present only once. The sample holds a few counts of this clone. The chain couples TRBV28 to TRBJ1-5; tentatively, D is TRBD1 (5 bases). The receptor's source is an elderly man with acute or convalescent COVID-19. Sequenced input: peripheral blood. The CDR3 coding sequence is TGTGCCAGCAGTTTCGGGGGGCAGCCCCAGCATTTT. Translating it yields CASSFGGQPQHF. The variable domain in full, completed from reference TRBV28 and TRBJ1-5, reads DVKVTQSSRYLVKRTGEKVFLECVQDMDHENMFWYRQDPGLGLRLIYFSYDVKMKEKGDIPEGYSVSREKKERFSLILESASTNQTSMYLCASSFGGQPQHFGDGTRLSIL.